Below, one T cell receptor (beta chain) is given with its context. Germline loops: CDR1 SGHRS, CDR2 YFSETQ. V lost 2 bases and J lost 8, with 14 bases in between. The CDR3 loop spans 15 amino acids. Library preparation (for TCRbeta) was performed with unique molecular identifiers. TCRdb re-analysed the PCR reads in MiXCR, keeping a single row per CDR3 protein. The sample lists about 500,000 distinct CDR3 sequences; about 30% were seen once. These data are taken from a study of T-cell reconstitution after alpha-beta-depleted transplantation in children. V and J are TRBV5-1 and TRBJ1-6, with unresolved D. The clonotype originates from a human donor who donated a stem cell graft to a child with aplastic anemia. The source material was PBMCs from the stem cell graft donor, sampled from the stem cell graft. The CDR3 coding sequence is TGCGCCAGCAGCTTTACCCCTTCTGTGGATTCACCCCTCCACTTT. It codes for CASSFTPSVDSPLHF.